The clone carrying this TCR beta chain was found a few times. Its antigen is as yet unknown. These data originate in a study of vaccination and CD4 T cells after COVID-19. Study at large: Cells were stimulated with overlapping spike peptide pools from SARS-CoV-2, HCoV-NL63, HCoV-OC43 and HCoV-229E.

This sample's treatment: roughly 10-day PBMC culture with coronavirus spike peptide pools or control peptides (ViraFEST assay). CD4+ T cells that came from the unexposed donor were collected before the COVID-19 pandemic (2011-2018). First, ViraFEST expanded antigen-specific T cells with peptide pools, and next it sequenced the TCRs. The germline V gene encodes CDR1 KGHDR and CDR2 SFDVKD. Trimming left V 12 bases short and J 3 bases short, with 18 bases between. The CDR3 consists of 14 residues. The Oncomine TCR Beta short-read assay was applied to DNA of cultured CD4+ T cells. Genomic DNA was isolated from cultured CD4+ T cells. One entry per CDR3 protein, called by TCRdb with MiXCR from the PCR reads. The sample has approximately 9,200 distinct CDR3 sequences, 35% to 45% seen once; the top ten hold roughly an eighth.

This TCR was recovered from a human donor in good health. V and J are TRBV24-1 and TRBJ2-3; D may be TRBD1 or TRBD2 (5 bases each). The specimen was CD4+ T cells from blood, cultured in vitro. The CDR3 DNA reads TGTGCCGTTCAAAGGGACGGATTGACAGATACGCAGTATTTT. Protein product: CAVQRDGLTDTQYF.